The 14 T cell receptor beta chains below were found in one sample sequenced in a study of blood T cell repertoires in COVID-19. The table came from immunoSEQ multiplex PCR; TCRdb's copy has only in-frame clones and leaves some out. The data show just under 250,000 clones, approximately 84% seen once. The specimen sequenced was peripheral blood. The receptors were gathered from a woman aged 25 to 45 who had recovered from COVID-19.

This clone was observed a few times. CDR3 coding DNA: TGTGCCAGCAGCTTGACGAGGGGGTGGACAGATACGCAGTATTTT. Its translation: CASSLTRGWTDTQYF. The chain links TRBV7-2 to TRBJ2-3; TRBD1 might be the D (6 bases). The CDR3 spans 15 residues. The V and J ends lost 3 bases and 3 bases respectively, with 13 bases between them. The germline gives CDR1 SGHTA, CDR2 FQGNSA.

The chain has TRBV19 and TRBJ2-1, with TRBD2 matching 13 bases. This CDR3 spans 16 amino acids. The germline V gene has CDR1 LNHDA and CDR2 SQIVND (reference sequence). V shed 5 bases and J 8 bases; nucleotides not matched to a gene: 9. The CDR3 spells CASSETSGGARDEQFF. CDR3 sequence (DNA): TGTGCCAGTAGTGAAACTAGCGGGGGGGCTCGGGATGAGCAGTTCTTC.

V and J are TRBV27 and TRBJ2-3; weak D call: TRBD2 (6 bases). The CDR3 contains 13 residues. Between the trimmed V and J ends, which lost 0 bases and 5 bases, there was a span of 6 bases. CDR1 is MNHEY and CDR2 is SMNVEV in the germline V gene (reference sequence). The CDR3 coding sequence is TGTGCCAGCAGTTTATCGGGGGGAGATACGCAGTATTTT. This gives the protein CASSLSGGDTQYF.

The chain employs TRBV5-1 and TRBJ2-7; D call uncertain. The CDR3 spans 13 residues. Germline values: CDR1 SGHRS, CDR2 YFSETQ. V shed 2 bases and J shed 1 base, with 7 bases lying between them. The CDR3 protein is CASSLTDSYEQYF. The CDR3 nucleotides are TGCGCCAGCAGCTTAACAGATTCCTACGAGCAGTACTTC.

This rearrangement joins TRBV6-2 or TRBV6-3 to TRBJ1-1; TRBD1 is a possible D gene (5 bases). There are 14 residues in the CDR3. Germline CDR1 MNHEY, CDR2 SVGEGT. V lost 2 bases and J lost 8, with 15 bases in between. The CDR3 reads CASSYDEGTLEAFF. CDR3 nucleotide sequence: TGTGCCAGCAGTTACGATGAAGGGACTCTCGAAGCTTTCTTT.

The chain is built from TRBV3-1 (or the pseudogene TRBV3-2) and TRBJ2-1; 8 bases fit TRBD2. This CDR3 is 16 amino acids long. V was pared by 0 bases and J by 3 bases, with 4 bases of the junction left unmatched. Germline values: CDR1 LGHDT, CDR2 YNNKEL (reference sequence). The CDR3 spells CASSQDQTSGYNEQFF. The CDR3 DNA reads TGTGCCAGCAGCCAAGATCAAACTAGCGGCTACAATGAGCAGTTCTTC.

The chain links TRBV11-2 to TRBJ2-1; possible D gene TRBD2, 6 bases. The germline V and J ends were trimmed by 1 base and 5 bases, with 12 bases remaining between them. CDR1 and CDR2 (germline): SGHAT, FQNNGV. The CDR3 contains 15 residues. Here the CDR3 DNA reads TGTGCCAGCAGCTTAGTTCTTGGAGGGAACAATGAGCAGTTCTTC. Translated: CASSLVLGGNNEQFF.

This clone appeared a few times. V gene TRBV21-1 combines with J gene TRBJ1-3; the table gives TRBD1 as D, unverified against the DNA. TRBV21-1 is deemed a pseudogene. CDR3 length equals 14 residues. The CDR3 spells CASSKEQEAHTIYF. CDR3 DNA: TGTGCCAGCAGCAAAGAACAGGAAGCTCACACCATATATTTT.

The chain has TRBV20-1 and TRBJ1-2; D unresolved. Germline CDR1 is DFQATT and CDR2 is SNEGSKA (reference sequence). The ends were cut back, 6 bases at V and 3 bases at J, with 8 bases in the middle. The CDR3 spans 11 residues. CDR3 protein: CSAPVDYGYTF. The DNA of the CDR3 is TGCAGTGCCCCGGTAGACTATGGCTACACCTTC.

This chain uses TRBV7-8 with TRBJ2-1, with 13 bases fitting TRBD2. Trimming took 0 bases from V and 3 from J; bases not matched to a gene: 5. The CDR3 extends over 18 amino acids. The germline V gene encodes CDR1 SGHVS and CDR2 FQNEAQ. Here the CDR3 DNA reads TGTGCCAGCAGCTTAGCCGGGACTAGCGGGGCGAACTACAATGAGCAGTTCTTC. Translation gives CASSLAGTSGANYNEQFF. Looking up the rest from reference TRBV7-8 and TRBJ2-1 gives the full variable domain: GAGVSQSPRYKVAKRGQDVALRCDPISGHVSLFWYQQALGQGPEFLTYFQNEAQLDKSGLPSDRFFAERPEGSVSTLKIQRTQQEDSAVYLCASSLAGTSGANYNEQFFGPGTRLTVL.

The rearrangement uses TRBV7-2 and TRBJ1-5; perhaps TRBD1 as D (6 bases). Germline loops: CDR1 SGHTA, CDR2 FQGNSA. This CDR3 is built from 14 residues. Deletions cut 8 bases from V and 0 bases from J, with 11 bases between. CDR3: CASEGEYSNQPQHF. The CDR3 DNA reads as TGTGCCAGCGAGGGGGAATATAGCAATCAGCCCCAGCATTTT.

This chain joins TRBV2 and TRBJ2-2; no reliable D call. Germline V gene lookup returns CDR1 SNHLY and CDR2 FYNNEI. The V end was cut by 5 bases, the J end by 4 bases, with 8 bases between. CDR3 length: 13 residues. The CDR3 sequence is CASSFLRTGELFF. CDR3 bases: TGTGCCAGCAGTTTTCTGCGCACCGGGGAGCTGTTTTTT.

The chain is built from TRBV2 and TRBJ2-7; unclear D gene. The CDR3 covers 12 residues. V was pared by 6 bases and J by 2 bases, with 8 bases between. The germline gives CDR1 SNHLY, CDR2 FYNNEI. The CDR3 DNA reads as TGTGCCAGCAGGTTCGGTGCCTACGAGCAGTACTTC. It is translated as CASRFGAYEQYF.

This sequence joins TRBV3-1 (or the pseudogene TRBV3-2) and TRBJ1-2; D gene uncertain. The germline CDR1 and CDR2 sequences are LGHDT and YNNKEL (reference sequence). Trimming left V 1 base short and J 6 bases short, with 15 bases between. This CDR3 has 15 amino acids. CDR3 nucleotide sequence: TGTGCCAGCAGCCAAGTGAGCATGGGAGTGGATGGCTACACCTTC. It yields the protein CASSQVSMGVDGYTF.